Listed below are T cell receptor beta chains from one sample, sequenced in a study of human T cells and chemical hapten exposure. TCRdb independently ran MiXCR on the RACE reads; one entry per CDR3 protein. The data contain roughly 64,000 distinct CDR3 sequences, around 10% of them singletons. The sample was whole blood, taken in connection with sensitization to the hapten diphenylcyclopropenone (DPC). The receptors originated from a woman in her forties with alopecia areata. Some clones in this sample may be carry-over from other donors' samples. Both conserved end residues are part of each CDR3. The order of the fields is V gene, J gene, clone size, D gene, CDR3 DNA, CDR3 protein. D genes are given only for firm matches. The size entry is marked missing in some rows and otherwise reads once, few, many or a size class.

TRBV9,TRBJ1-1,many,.,TGTGCCAGCAGCGTCGCACCCGGGGGGGCTGAAGCTTTCTTT,CASSVAPGGAEAFF
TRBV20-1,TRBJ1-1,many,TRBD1,TGCAGTGCTTCACAGGGGGCGGACCCCACTGAAGCTTTCTTT,CSASQGADPTEAFF
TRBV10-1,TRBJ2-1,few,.,TGCGCCAGCCGCCAATCTACCGACGCAAGCTCCTACAATGAGCAGTTCTTC,CASRQSTDASSYNEQFF
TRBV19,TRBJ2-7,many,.,TGTGCCAGTAGTATAGGTCGAGGAGTAAATCCCTTCGGCGAGCAGTACTTC,CASSIGRGVNPFGEQYF
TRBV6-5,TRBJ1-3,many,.,TGTGCCAGCAGGCCGGGGGCCTTGGGACACACCATATATTTT,CASRPGALGHTIYF
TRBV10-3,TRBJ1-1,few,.,TGTGCCATCAGTGTGGGGAACACTGAAGCTTTCTTT,CAISVGNTEAFF
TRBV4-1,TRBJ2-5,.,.,TGCGCCAGCAGCCAAGGGGGCACGGGTCCAGAGACCCAGTACTTC,CASSQGGTGPETQYF
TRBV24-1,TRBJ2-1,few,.,TGTGCCACCAGTGATTTTGGCGGGAATGAGCAGTTCTTC,CATSDFGGNEQFF
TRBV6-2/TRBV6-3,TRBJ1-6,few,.,TGTGCCAGCAACCCGCGGGGACCCCGTTCACCCCTCCACTTT,CASNPRGPRSPLHF
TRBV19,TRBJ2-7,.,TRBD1,TGTGCCAGTAGTCCAAAGGACAGGGGCTACGAGCAGTACTTC,CASSPKDRGYEQYF
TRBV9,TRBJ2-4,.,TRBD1,TGTGCCAGCAGCCTCGCTGGGGACAGGGCTGGGAACATTCAGTACTTC,CASSLAGDRAGNIQYF
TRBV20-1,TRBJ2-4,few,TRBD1,TGCAGTGCGGTTCGCCTGGACAGGGGTGAGGACATTCAGTACTTC,CSAVRLDRGEDIQYF
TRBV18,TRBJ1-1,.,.,TGTGCCAGCTCACCACCCCACCGCCCACAGACAGGATACACTGAAGCTTTCTTT,CASSPPHRPQTGYTEAFF
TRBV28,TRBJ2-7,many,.,TGTGCCAGCAGCGGGCAGGGCAGGGAGATTTACGAGCAGTACTTC,CASSGQGREIYEQYF
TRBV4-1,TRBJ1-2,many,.,TGCGCCAGCAGCCAAGACGAGGGATCGGGGGGCTACACCTTC,CASSQDEGSGGYTF
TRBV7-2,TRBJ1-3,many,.,TGTGCCAGCACCCTGGGACCTGGAAACACCATATATTTT,CASTLGPGNTIYF
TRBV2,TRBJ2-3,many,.,TGTGCCAGCGGGGGACCGGGCACAGATACGCAGTATTTT,CASGGPGTDTQYF
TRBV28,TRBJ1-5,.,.,TGTGCCAGCAGCGCCGGGGGAGTTCAGCCCCAGCATTTT,CASSAGGVQPQHF
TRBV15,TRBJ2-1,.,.,TGTGCCACCAGCAGGAAGATACCTGGGACCCGAAATGAGCAGTTCTTC,CATSRKIPGTRNEQFF
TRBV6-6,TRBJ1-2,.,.,TGTGCCAGCAGTTACGAGGCAGGGGCTAACTATGGCTACACCTTC,CASSYEAGANYGYTF
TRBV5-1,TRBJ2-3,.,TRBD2,TGCGCCAGCACCGACCGGGCGGGAGGAAGTGCTGATACGCAGTATTTT,CASTDRAGGSADTQYF
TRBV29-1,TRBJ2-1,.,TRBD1,TGCAGCGTTGGAACAGGGGCCTACAATGAGCAGTTCTTC,CSVGTGAYNEQFF
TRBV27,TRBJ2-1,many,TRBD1,TGTGCCAGCAGTTCCGCTGGACAGGGGTACAATGAGCAGTTCTTC,CASSSAGQGYNEQFF
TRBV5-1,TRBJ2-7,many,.,TGCGCCAGCAGCCGGGGACTGGAACCTGATTACGAGCAGTACTTC,CASSRGLEPDYEQYF
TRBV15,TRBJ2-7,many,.,TGTGCCACCAGCAGAGATCTAAGGAGGACAGACTACGAGCAGTACTTC,CATSRDLRRTDYEQYF
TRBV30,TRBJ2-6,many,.,TGTGCCTGGGACAAACACGGGGGGCTCGTCCTGACTTTC,CAWDKHGGLVLTF
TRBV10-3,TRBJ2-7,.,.,TGTGCCATCAGTGGTCAGGGTACCTACGAGCAGTACTTC,CAISGQGTYEQYF
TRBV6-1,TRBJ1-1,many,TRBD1,TGTGCCAGCAGTGAAACCTCGACAGGGGGTCAAAGAGCTTTCTTT,CASSETSTGGQRAFF
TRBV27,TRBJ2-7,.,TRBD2,TGTGCCAGCAGTCCGGGGGGGCTGGGCGAGCAGTACTTC,CASSPGGLGEQYF
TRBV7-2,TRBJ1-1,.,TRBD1,TGTGCCAGCAGCTTAGGGACAGGGGGCGCGGTCGCTTTCTTT,CASSLGTGGAVAFF
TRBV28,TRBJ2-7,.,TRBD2,TGTGCCAGCAGTTTTGTAGCTAGCGGGAGCACCTACGAGCAGTACTTC,CASSFVASGSTYEQYF
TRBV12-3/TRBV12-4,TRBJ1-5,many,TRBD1,TGTGCCAGCAGTTTAGGGCAGGGGGTAGAGCCCCAGCATTTT,CASSLGQGVEPQHF
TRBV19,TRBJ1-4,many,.,TGTGCCAGTAGTATAGTAGGCCTTGGTGAAAAACTGTTTTTT,CASSIVGLGEKLFF
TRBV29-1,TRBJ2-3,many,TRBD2,TGCAGCGTTGATGGACTAGCGGGAGGGCTTAGCACAGATACGCAGTATTTT,CSVDGLAGGLSTDTQYF
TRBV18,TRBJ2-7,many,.,TGTGCCAGCTCACCGGAGGCAAGACTAGAGATAGGCGAGCAGTACTTC,CASSPEARLEIGEQYF
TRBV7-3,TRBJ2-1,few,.,TGTGCCACAGAACTTACCCCCGGGATGGGCGAGCAGTTCTTC,CATELTPGMGEQFF
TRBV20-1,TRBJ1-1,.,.,TGCAGTGCCCCTCCAGGGAGTCGGAACACTGAAGCTTTCTTT,CSAPPGSRNTEAFF
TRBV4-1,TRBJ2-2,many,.,TGCGCCAGCAGCCAAGAGGGCGCCGGCAGGGGCGGGGAGCTGTTTTTT,CASSQEGAGRGGELFF
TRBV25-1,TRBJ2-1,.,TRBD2,TGTGCCAGCAGTGAAGCGGGGACTAGCGGACCTAATCAGCAGTTCTTC,CASSEAGTSGPNQQFF
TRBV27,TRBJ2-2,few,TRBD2,TGTGCCAGCAGTTTAAGACTAGCGGGAAGAGAGACCGGGGAGCTGTTTTTT,CASSLRLAGRETGELFF
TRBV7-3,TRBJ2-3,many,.,TGTGCCACCTCGGGCGGCGATACGCAGTATTTT,CATSGGDTQYF
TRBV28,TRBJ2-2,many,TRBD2,TGTGCCAGCATAGCGGGGGGCAACACCGGGGAGCTGTTTTTT,CASIAGGNTGELFF
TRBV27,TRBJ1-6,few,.,TGTGCCAGCCTACAGGCAGGAGACTATAATTCACCCCTCCACTTT,CASLQAGDYNSPLHF
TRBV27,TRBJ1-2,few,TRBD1,TGTGCCAGCAGTCCAGGACAGGGGGGGTACTATGGCTACACCTTC,CASSPGQGGYYGYTF
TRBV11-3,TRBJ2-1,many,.,TGTGCCAGCAGCTTCGGGGGATTTGGCAATGAGCAGTTCTTC,CASSFGGFGNEQFF
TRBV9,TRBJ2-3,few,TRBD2,TGTGCCAGCAGCTTCCCCGGGGGGGGGACAGATACGCAGTATTTT,CASSFPGGGTDTQYF
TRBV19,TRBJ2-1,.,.,TGTGCCAGTAGTATGGCCAGGGAAATTTGGGATGAGCAGTTCTTC,CASSMAREIWDEQFF
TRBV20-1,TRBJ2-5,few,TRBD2,TGCAGTGCCCCAGGGACTAGTCAAGAGACCCAGTACTTC,CSAPGTSQETQYF
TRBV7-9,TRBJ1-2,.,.,TGTGCCAGCAGCTCTGACTTTAACCCGGTTAATGGCTACACCTTC,CASSSDFNPVNGYTF
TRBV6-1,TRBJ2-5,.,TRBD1,TGTGCCAGCAGTCCGGGACAGGGGCCTCGGGAGACCCAGTACTTC,CASSPGQGPRETQYF
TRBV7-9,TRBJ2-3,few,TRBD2,TGTGCCAGCAGCCCGGTGTTAGCGGGAGTCGCAGATACGCAGTATTTT,CASSPVLAGVADTQYF
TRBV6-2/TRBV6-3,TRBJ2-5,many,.,TGTGCCAGCAGTTACTATTCCGGGGACCTGGAGACCCAGTACTTC,CASSYYSGDLETQYF
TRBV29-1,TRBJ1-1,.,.,TGCAGCGTTGAAGGGAAAGGGCTAAACACTGAAGCTTTCTTT,CSVEGKGLNTEAFF
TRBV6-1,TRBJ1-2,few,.,TGTGCCAGCAATCGAGGGGGTACTTTTTATGGCTACACCTTC,CASNRGGTFYGYTF
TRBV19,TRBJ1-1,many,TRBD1,TGTGCCAGTACCAAAGGGACAGGGGGAATGAACACTGAAGCTTTCTTT,CASTKGTGGMNTEAFF
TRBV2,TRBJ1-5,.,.,TGTGCCAGCAGCCCGGGCAGGGAACATCAGCCCCAGCATTTT,CASSPGREHQPQHF
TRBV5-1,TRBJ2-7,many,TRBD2,TGCGCCAGCAGCTTGGCGGGCGGGAGCTCCTACGAGCAGTACTTC,CASSLAGGSSYEQYF
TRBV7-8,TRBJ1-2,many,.,TGTGCCAGCAGCTTTTCCGGGAGTTGGCAAACGAAGGGCTACACCTTC,CASSFSGSWQTKGYTF
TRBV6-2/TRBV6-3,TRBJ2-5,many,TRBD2,TGTGCCAGCAGTCAAAGCGGGAGTACCGCGACCCAGTACTTC,CASSQSGSTATQYF